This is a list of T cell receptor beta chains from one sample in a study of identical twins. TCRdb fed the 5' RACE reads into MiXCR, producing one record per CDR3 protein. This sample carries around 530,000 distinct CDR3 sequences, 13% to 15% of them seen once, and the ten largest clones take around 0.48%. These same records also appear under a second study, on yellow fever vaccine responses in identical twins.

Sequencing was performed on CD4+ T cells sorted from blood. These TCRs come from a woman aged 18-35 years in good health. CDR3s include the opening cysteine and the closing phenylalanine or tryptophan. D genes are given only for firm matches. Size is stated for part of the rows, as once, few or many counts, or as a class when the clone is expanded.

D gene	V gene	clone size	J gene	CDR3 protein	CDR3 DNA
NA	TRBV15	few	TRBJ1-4	CATSRDVGGRGEKLFF	TGTGCCACCAGCAGAGATGTGGGGGGCAGGGGTGAAAAACTGTTTTTT
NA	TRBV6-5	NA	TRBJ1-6	CASSYDSAGPNSPLHF	TGTGCCAGCAGTTATGATTCAGCAGGGCCAAATTCACCCCTCCACTTT
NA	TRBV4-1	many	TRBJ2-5	CASSQPQGPETQYF	TGCGCCAGCAGCCAACCACAGGGCCCGGAGACCCAGTACTTC
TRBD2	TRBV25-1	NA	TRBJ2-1	CASSEPGTSGSNEQFF	TGTGCCAGCAGTGAGCCCGGGACTAGCGGGAGTAATGAGCAGTTCTTC
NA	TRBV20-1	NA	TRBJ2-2	CSARDRGAGGELFF	TGCAGTGCTAGAGATAGGGGGGCCGGCGGGGAGCTGTTTTTT
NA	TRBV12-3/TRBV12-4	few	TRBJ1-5	CATASERNQPQHF	TGTGCCACCGCGTCAGAACGCAATCAGCCCCAGCATTTT
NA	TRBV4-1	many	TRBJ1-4	CASSQLHGTNEKLFF	TGCGCCAGCAGCCAGCTACATGGGACTAATGAAAAACTGTTTTTT
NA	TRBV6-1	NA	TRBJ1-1	CASSEGRMTNTEAFF	TGTGCCAGCAGTGAAGGTCGCATGACCAACACTGAAGCTTTCTTT
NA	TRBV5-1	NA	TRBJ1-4	CASRGGANEKLFF	TGCGCCAGCAGAGGGGGTGCCAATGAAAAACTGTTTTTT
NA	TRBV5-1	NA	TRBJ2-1	CASTTSLGRYNEQFF	TGCGCCAGCACCACCTCCTTGGGGCGATACAATGAGCAGTTCTTC
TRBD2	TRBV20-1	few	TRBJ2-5	CSGKTGGQETQYF	TGCAGTGGCAAGACGGGAGGGCAAGAGACCCAGTACTTC
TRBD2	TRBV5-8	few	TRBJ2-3	CASSTAGLIDTQYF	TGTGCCAGCAGCACGGCGGGACTAATAGATACGCAGTATTTT
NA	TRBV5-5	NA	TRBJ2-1	CASSLVPQNEQFF	TGTGCCAGCAGCTTGGTTCCCCAGAATGAGCAGTTCTTC
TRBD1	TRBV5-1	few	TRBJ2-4	CASRKTGVVENIQYF	TGCGCCAGCAGGAAAACAGGGGTAGTCGAAAACATTCAGTACTTC
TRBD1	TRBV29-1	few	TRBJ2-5	CSAGQIEETQYF	TGCAGCGCGGGACAGATTGAAGAGACCCAGTACTTC
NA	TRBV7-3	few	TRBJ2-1	CASSLFGDNEQFF	TGTGCCAGCAGCTTATTTGGAGACAATGAGCAGTTCTTC
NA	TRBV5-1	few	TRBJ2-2	CASSMGTNTGELFF	TGCGCCAGCAGCATGGGGACTAACACCGGGGAGCTGTTTTTT
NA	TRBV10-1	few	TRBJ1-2	CASSGTDVGGYTF	TGCGCCAGCAGTGGGACAGACGTCGGTGGCTACACCTTC
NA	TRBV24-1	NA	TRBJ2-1	CAIRGPDNNEQFF	TGTGCCATCCGGGGGCCCGATAACAATGAGCAGTTCTTC
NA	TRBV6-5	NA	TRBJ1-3	CASSYPDWSSGNTIYF	TGTGCCAGCAGTTACCCGGACTGGAGCTCTGGAAACACCATATATTTT
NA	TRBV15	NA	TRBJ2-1	CATSIPRDSRDNEQFF	TGTGCCACCAGCATTCCGCGGGACAGTCGGGACAATGAGCAGTTCTTC
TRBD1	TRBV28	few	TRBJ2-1	CASKTGIYNEQFF	TGTGCCAGCAAGACAGGGATCTACAATGAGCAGTTCTTC
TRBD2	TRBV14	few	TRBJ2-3	CASSHLGRRGSTDTQYF	TGTGCCAGCAGCCACCTAGGGAGGCGGGGGAGCACAGATACGCAGTATTTT
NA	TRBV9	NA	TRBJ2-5	CASSVREQGSETQYF	TGTGCCAGCAGCGTAAGGGAACAGGGATCCGAGACCCAGTACTTC
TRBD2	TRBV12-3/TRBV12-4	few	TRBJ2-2	CASSLSGSRTGELFF	TGTGCCAGCAGTCTTAGCGGGAGTAGGACCGGGGAGCTGTTTTTT
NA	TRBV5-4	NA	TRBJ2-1	CASAEAGRYNEQFF	TGTGCCAGCGCGGAGGCGGGCCGTTACAATGAGCAGTTCTTC
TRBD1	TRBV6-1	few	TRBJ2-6	CASSLTGQGAGANVLTF	TGTGCCAGCAGTCTCACGGGACAGGGCGCTGGGGCCAACGTCCTGACTTTC
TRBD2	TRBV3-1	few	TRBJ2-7	CASSQASGRINEQYF	TGTGCCAGCAGCCAAGCAAGCGGGAGGATCAACGAGCAGTACTTC
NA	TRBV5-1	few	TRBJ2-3	CASSFDQRLWQYF	TGCGCCAGCAGCTTCGACCAACGATTGTGGCAGTATTTT
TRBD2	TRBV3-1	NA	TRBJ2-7	CASSQGLAGGLEQYF	TGTGCCAGCAGCCAAGGACTAGCGGGAGGGCTTGAGCAGTACTTC
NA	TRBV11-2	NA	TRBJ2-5	CASSLVGLGGETQYF	TGTGCCAGCAGCTTAGTGGGATTGGGCGGAGAGACCCAGTACTTC
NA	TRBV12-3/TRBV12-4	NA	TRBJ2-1	CASSLPVENNEQFF	TGTGCCAGCAGCCTCCCGGTAGAGAACAATGAGCAGTTCTTC
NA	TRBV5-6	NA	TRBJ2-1	CASSFEALRNEQFF	TGTGCCAGCAGCTTTGAGGCTCTCCGCAATGAGCAGTTCTTC
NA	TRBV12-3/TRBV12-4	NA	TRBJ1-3	CASSTPSGNTIYF	TGTGCCAGCAGTACCCCCTCTGGAAACACCATATATTTT
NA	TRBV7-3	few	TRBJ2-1	CASSLSAGSEQFF	TGTGCCAGCAGCTTGAGCGCGGGGTCTGAGCAGTTCTTC
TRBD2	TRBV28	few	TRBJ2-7	CASSLPTSGRDYEQYF	TGTGCCAGCAGTTTGCCGACTAGCGGGAGGGACTACGAGCAGTACTTC
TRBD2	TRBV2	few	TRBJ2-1	CASSVLLADNEQFF	TGTGCCAGCAGTGTCCTACTAGCGGACAATGAGCAGTTCTTC
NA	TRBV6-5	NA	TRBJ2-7	CASSYGQGPLYF	TGTGCCAGCAGTTACGGGCAGGGACCGTTGTACTTC
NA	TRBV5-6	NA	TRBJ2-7	CASSFQGDEQYF	TGTGCCAGCAGCTTTCAGGGCGACGAGCAGTACTTC
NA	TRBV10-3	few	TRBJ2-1	CAISDGGKEQFF	TGTGCCATCAGTGATGGGGGGAAAGAGCAGTTCTTC
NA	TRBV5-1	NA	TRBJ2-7	CASSLAPTYEQYF	TGCGCCAGCAGCTTGGCCCCTACCTACGAGCAGTACTTC
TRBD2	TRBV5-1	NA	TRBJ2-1	CASSLGYGTSGNNEQFF	TGCGCCAGCAGCTTGGGTTATGGGACTAGCGGAAACAATGAGCAGTTCTTC
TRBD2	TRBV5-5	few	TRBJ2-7	CASSLEIAGVGEQYF	TGTGCCAGCAGCTTGGAGATAGCGGGAGTGGGGGAGCAGTACTTC